These 31 T cell receptor beta chains came from one sample sequenced in a study of control samples from healthy donors and cancer patients. The protocol was immunoSEQ multiplex PCR, while the TCRdb copy is restricted to in-frame clones and leaves out a portion. Of over 85,000 clones listed, 70% to 90% are singletons. Sequencing was carried out using PBMCs. The receptor source for this set is a woman aged 60-75 years with lung cancer.

The chain uses TRBV19 and TRBJ1-5, with a tentative D call TRBD1 (5 bases). The CDR3 has 16 amino acids. The V and J ends lost 7 bases and 0 bases respectively, with 16 bases between them. Germline values: CDR1 LNHDA, CDR2 SQIVND (reference sequence). The CDR3 loop reads CASTLRGQDSNQPQHF. The DNA for the CDR3 is TGTGCCAGTACCCTTAGGGGCCAGGATAGCAATCAGCCCCAGCATTTT.

The V gene is TRBV9, the J gene TRBJ2-2, with D possibly matching TRBD1 (5 bases). Germline CDR1 SGDLS, CDR2 YYNGEE. V lost 0 bases to trimming and J lost 2 bases, with 8 bases between them. This CDR3 has 15 amino acids. CDR3 protein: CASSVGRVNTGELFF. The CDR3 DNA is TGTGCCAGCAGCGTAGGCAGGGTTAACACCGGGGAGCTGTTTTTT.

The chain joins TRBV10-2 to TRBJ1-1, with no clear D. Germline values: CDR1 WSHSY, CDR2 SAAADI. This CDR3 comprises 14 residues. Trimming stripped 5 bases from V and 3 bases from J, with 13 bases between. CDR3 amino acids: CASSLDWEDTEAFF. The CDR3 bases are TGCGCCAGCAGTTTGGACTGGGAGGACACTGAAGCTTTCTTT.

As DNA, the CDR3 is TGTGCCAGCAGCTTGGACAGGGGGAATGAAAAACTGTTTTTT. It translates to CASSLDRGNEKLFF. The chain links TRBV7-2 to TRBJ1-4, with TRBD1 matching 10 bases. The CDR3 length is 14 residues. V lost 3 bases to trimming and J lost 5 bases; unmatched junction nucleotides: 0. Germline assignment: CDR1 SGHTA and CDR2 FQGNSA. Full variable domain (outside the CDR3, taken from reference TRBV7-2 and TRBJ1-4): GAGVSQSPSNKVTEKGKDVELRCDPISGHTALYWYRQSLGQGLEFLIYFQGNSAPDKSGLPSDRFSAERTGGSVSTLTIQRTQQEDSAVYLCASSLDRGNEKLFFGSGTQLSVL.

The V call is TRBV29-1, the J call TRBJ1-2, with D possibly being TRBD1 (5 bases). The germline CDR1 and CDR2 sequences are SQVTM and ANQGSEA. The CDR3 extends over 12 amino acids. With 8 bases removed from V and 4 bases from J, the gap between germline ends came to 14 bases. CDR3 in DNA: TGCAGCTCCAACGAAGGGGCCTATGGCTACACCTTC. Residues: CSSNEGAYGYTF.

This chain links TRBV5-4 with TRBJ2-1; a possible D gene is TRBD2 (5 bases). Germline assignment: CDR1 SGHNT and CDR2 YYREEE (reference sequence). The CDR3 contains 14 residues. V dropped 6 bases and J dropped 2 bases, with 12 bases sitting between them. CDR3 DNA: TGTGCCAGCACCACTAGGAACCCCTACAATGAGCAGTTCTTC. It is translated as CASTTRNPYNEQFF.

The rearrangement joins TRBV12-3 or TRBV12-4 to TRBJ2-3; tentatively, D is TRBD1 (6 bases). V lost 5 bases to trimming and J lost 1 base, with 7 bases between them. This CDR3 is built from 13 residues. In nucleotides, the CDR3 is TGTGCCAGCAGTAGGACAGGCACAGATACGCAGTATTTT. Translated, it gives CASSRTGTDTQYF.

This chain uses TRBV18 with TRBJ2-3, with D possibly matching TRBD1 (6 bases). The germline V gene encodes CDR1 KGHSH and CDR2 LQKENI. Between the trimmed V and J ends, which lost 2 bases and 1 base, there was a span of 10 bases. This CDR3 spans 15 amino acids. The CDR3 reads CASSPRAGGTDTQYF. For the CDR3, the DNA is TGTGCCAGCTCACCAAGGGCAGGGGGCACAGATACGCAGTATTTT.

This chain connects TRBV27 to TRBJ1-4; D call uncertain. Germline CDR1 reads MNHEY; CDR2 reads SMNVEV (reference sequence). V was shortened by 3 bases and J by 4 bases, with 6 bases between the two germline ends. There are 13 residues in the CDR3. The CDR3 protein is CASSFLVNEKLFF. The CDR3 region has the DNA TGTGCCAGCAGTTTTCTAGTTAATGAAAAACTGTTTTTT.

The chain couples TRBV12-5 to TRBJ1-6; D possibly corresponds to TRBD1 (6 bases). Germline V gene data show CDR1 as LGHNT and CDR2 as FRNRAP. The CDR3 runs to 14 residues. Trimming shortened V by 7 bases and J by 1 base, and 8 bases separated the two germline ends. In DNA, the CDR3 is TGTGCTAGTGCAACAGGGTCCTATAATTCACCCCTCCACTTT. Translation: CASATGSYNSPLHF.

The chain joins TRBV7-9 to TRBJ2-1; 15 bases are a match to TRBD2. The CDR3 length is 15 residues. After removal of 4 bases from V and 13 bases from J, the junction contained 8 bases not matched to a gene. CDR1 and CDR2 from the germline V gene are SEHNR and FQNEAQ (reference sequence). In nucleotides, the CDR3 is TGTGCCAGCAGCTCCGGTAGGACTAGCGGGAGGGCCCAGTTCTTC. It specifies CASSSGRTSGRAQFF.

The CDR3 region is CASSAFGAGGYSYEQYF. As DNA, the CDR3 is TGTGCCAGCAGCGCCTTTGGGGCGGGAGGCTATTCCTACGAGCAGTACTTC. V and J are TRBV7-9 and TRBJ2-7, with 8 bases fitting TRBD2. V shed 5 bases, J shed 1 base, and the junction held 13 bases outside the gene matches. Germline CDR1 is SEHNR and CDR2 is FQNEAQ (reference sequence). This CDR3 spans 17 amino acids.

This rearrangement joins TRBV15 to TRBJ1-2, with 8 nucleotides matching TRBD1. The CDR3 length is 13 residues. V lost 1 base, J lost 5 bases, and 0 bases stayed unmatched. The germline CDR1 and CDR2 sequences are LNHNV and YYDKDF (reference sequence). CDR3 loop: CATSRGTGYGYTF. The CDR3 DNA reads as TGTGCCACCAGCAGAGGGACAGGGTATGGCTACACCTTC.

The rearrangement uses TRBV7-3 and TRBJ2-7; D not resolved. Trimming removed 4 bases from V and 0 bases from J, with 10 bases in between. Germline V gene sequence: CDR1 SGHTA, CDR2 FQGTGA. CDR3 size: 14 residues. CDR3: CASSSDPSSYEQYF. CDR3 DNA: TGTGCCAGCAGCTCGGACCCAAGCTCCTACGAGCAGTACTTC.

This clone came up once. J is TRBJ1-3 and V is TRBV4-3; D remains unclear. The CDR3 loop spans 15 amino acids. The V end lost 0 bases, the J end lost 2 bases, and 8 bases lay between the germline ends. The germline V gene has CDR1 LGHNA and CDR2 YSLEER. The CDR3 DNA reads TGCGCCAGCAGCCAAGAAATCGGGGCTGGAAACACCATATATTTT. Encoded protein: CASSQEIGAGNTIYF.

The CDR3, as DNA: TGTGCCAGCAGCCCGGATGCCCCAGATACGCAGTATTTT. This translates into CASSPDAPDTQYF. The chain links TRBV7-9 to TRBJ2-3; D ambiguous. CDR1 is SEHNR and CDR2 is FQNEAQ in the germline V gene (reference sequence). V dropped 5 bases and J dropped 4 bases, with 10 bases sitting between them. The CDR3 consists of 13 residues.

The chain joins TRBV7-3 to TRBJ2-1, with TRBD2 as a possible D gene (7 bases). There are 15 residues in the CDR3. V was clipped by 1 base and J by 6 bases, with 13 bases between them. From germline, CDR1 is SGHTA and CDR2 FQGTGA. The CDR3 region has the DNA TGTGCCAGCAGCTTAAGTGGGGGGGCCCCCAATGAGCAGTTCTTC. Protein: CASSLSGGAPNEQFF.

In the case of this clone: Other DNA sequences in this sample translate to the same CDR3. The rearrangement joins TRBV4-1 to TRBJ1-2; 8 bases line up with TRBD1. CDR1 and CDR2 (germline): MGHRA, YSYEKL. The CDR3 is 15 residues long. J gave up 2 bases and V 3 bases, and 5 bases lay outside the gene matches. CDR3 protein: CASSQGQGANYGYTF. CDR3 DNA sequence: TGCGCCAGCAGCCAGGGTCAGGGGGCAAACTATGGCTACACCTTC.

This chain uses TRBV11-1 with TRBJ2-1; D may be TRBD2 (7 bases). From germline, CDR1 is SGHAT and CDR2 FQDESV (reference sequence). V lost 1 base and J 6 bases, leaving 16 bases between the germline ends. This CDR3 spans 16 amino acids. CDR3 sequence: CASSLGGLAVANEQFF. CDR3 bases: TGTGCCAGCAGCTTAGGGGGGCTAGCGGTAGCCAATGAGCAGTTCTTC.

The V gene is TRBV24-1, the J gene TRBJ2-3; 14 nucleotides line up with TRBD2. The CDR3 length is 16 residues. V gave up 4 bases and J gave up 8 bases; unmatched junction bases: 7. CDR1 and CDR2 from the germline V gene are KGHDR and SFDVKD. The DNA of the CDR3 is TGTGCCACCAGTGACCCCGGGACTAGCGGGGGAGGTACGCAGTATTTT. Residues: CATSDPGTSGGGTQYF.

The chain employs TRBV7-8 and TRBJ2-1, with TRBD2 matching over 14 bases. Germline V gene lookup returns CDR1 SGHVS and CDR2 FQNEAQ. The CDR3 is 14 amino acids. V gave up 5 bases and J gave up 9 bases; unmatched junction bases: 3. CDR3 nucleotides: TGTGCCAGCAGCGGGACTAGCGGGAGAATTGAGCAGTTCTTC. Translating gives CASSGTSGRIEQFF.

The chain uses TRBV7-9 and TRBJ1-1; a weak D match, TRBD1 (5 bases). Germline CDR1 is SEHNR and CDR2 is FQNEAQ (reference sequence). The CDR3 contains 16 residues. Trimming cost V 5 bases and J 1 base, with 17 bases left between them. The CDR3: CASSLYGGGRNTEAFF. CDR3 DNA: TGTGCCAGCAGCCTTTACGGTGGGGGAAGGAACACTGAAGCTTTCTTT.

This rearrangement joins TRBV6-6 to TRBJ2-5; 7 bases are shared with TRBD2. The V segment lost 5 bases and the J segment 1 base; nucleotides outside the gene matches: 13. Germline CDR1 MNHNY, CDR2 SVGAGI (reference sequence). The length of the CDR3 is 17 residues. CDR3 protein: CASSPYRREQGQETQYF. In DNA, the CDR3 is TGTGCCAGCAGTCCCTACAGGCGGGAGCAAGGCCAAGAGACCCAGTACTTC.

The chain joins TRBV3-1 (or the pseudogene TRBV3-2) to TRBJ1-1; 9 bases are shared with TRBD1. The CDR3 covers 15 residues. Germline-derived CDR1 and CDR2 are LGHDT and YNNKEL (reference sequence). With V trimmed by 4 bases and J by 5 bases, 8 bases remained unmatched. This chain's CDR3 is CASSPRTGALTEAFF. The CDR3 coding sequence is TGTGCCAGCAGCCCGAGGACAGGGGCGCTTACTGAAGCTTTCTTT.

The chain recombines TRBV7-9 with TRBJ2-5; 8 bases are shared with TRBD2. J was trimmed by 5 bases and V by 5 bases; bases with no gene match: 13. Germline V gene lookup returns CDR1 SEHNR and CDR2 FQNEAQ (reference sequence). The length of the CDR3 is 16 residues. In nucleotides, the CDR3 is TGTGCCAGCAGCCGGGCCAGCGGGGGAGGTCTCGAGACCCAGTACTTC. This translates into CASSRASGGGLETQYF.

The chain is built from TRBV12-3 or TRBV12-4 and TRBJ1-5, with a tentative D call TRBD1 (5 bases). This CDR3 has 13 residues. Trimming removed 6 bases at V and 6 bases at J, with 12 bases between. The CDR3 loop reads CASSDGARQPQHF. DNA for the CDR3: TGTGCCAGCAGCGACGGGGCCCGTCAGCCCCAGCATTTT.

The chain is built from TRBV3-1 (or the pseudogene TRBV3-2) and TRBJ2-5; 10 bases fit TRBD2. Germline lookup yields CDR1 LGHDT and CDR2 YNNKEL (reference sequence). J was trimmed by 3 bases and V by 3 bases; bases with no gene match: 13. The CDR3 is made up of 18 amino acids. CDR3 sequence (DNA): TGTGCCAGCAGCCAGGCTTTGGCTAGCGGGAGTGTAAAAGAGACCCAGTACTTC. Protein sequence: CASSQALASGSVKETQYF.

This chain joins TRBV19 and TRBJ2-7; 10 positions agree with TRBD2. Germline V gene lookup returns CDR1 LNHDA and CDR2 SQIVND (reference sequence). The CDR3 covers 16 residues. After removal of 1 base from V and 2 bases from J, the junction contained 5 bases not matched to a gene. Here the CDR3 reads CASSIAGTSETYEQYF. CDR3 bases: TGTGCCAGTAGTATAGCGGGGACTAGCGAGACCTACGAGCAGTACTTC.

This clone is a singleton in its sample. J is TRBJ1-6 and V is TRBV6-5; the match to TRBD1 covers 8 bases. This CDR3 has 14 residues. V lost 8 bases, J lost 11 bases, and 11 bases stayed unmatched. Germline CDR1 MNHEY, CDR2 SVGAGI. CDR3 loop: CASGRTGSSTPLHF. The CDR3 DNA is TGTGCCAGCGGAAGGACAGGGAGCAGTACACCCCTCCACTTT.

The J gene is TRBJ1-4, the V gene TRBV1. TRBV1 is a documented pseudogene. The CDR3 has 15 residues. CDR3 DNA sequence: TGCACCAGCAGCGAAGCCCGGGCCGGCAATGAAAAACTGTTTTTT. This gives the protein CTSSEARAGNEKLFF.

The CDR3 reads CASSGGQGAYEQYF. CDR3 bases: TGTGCCAGCAGTGGGGGACAGGGGGCATACGAGCAGTACTTC. The genes are TRBV2 and TRBJ2-7; 12 positions match TRBD1. Per the germline V gene, CDR1 is SNHLY and CDR2 is FYNNEI. Losses at the gene ends were 4 bases for V and 4 bases for J; bases not matched to a gene: 2. This CDR3 is built from 14 residues.